The sequence of this TCR beta chain was determined in a study of T cells in Graves' hyperthyroidism and ophthalmopathy. This clonotype showed up many times. The antigen is undetermined. General observations from the study: In simple terms, a model built on 13 V-J features told ophthalmopathy apart from stable hyperthyroidism. Median prediction lead before ophthalmopathy onset was 6.5 months with the model.

A Clinical Activity Score of at least 3, a NOSPECS grade of at least 4 and a duration under 3 months were recorded in the ophthalmopathy patients. Thyroid ultrasound and orbital computed tomography, with clinical symptoms and serum thyroxine and TRAb, informed diagnoses. The CDR3 runs 12 residues. Trimming cost V 6 bases and J 3 bases, with 9 bases left between them. RNA transcripts were the template for amplifying TCR beta CDR3 regions. HTBI primers were employed in a first-round RT-PCR of the TCR CDR3. From the multiplex PCR reads, TCRdb called clonotypes with MiXCR, one entry per CDR3 protein. Among around 500,000 distinct CDR3 sequences listed, around 15% were seen once.

The specimen sequenced was blood. This TCR derives from a woman aged 30 to 39 with Graves' ophthalmopathy. This sequence joins TRBV12-3 or TRBV12-4 and TRBJ2-7, with D unresolved. CDR3 in amino acids: CASSQAIYEQYF. The CDR3 region has the DNA TGTGCCAGCAGCCAGGCGATCTACGAGCAGTACTTC.